The clone carrying this TCR beta chain was detected once. As yet, its antigen is unknown. The data stem from a study of CD8+ T cells in alopecia areata. Looking at the study overall: Treated individuals took tofacitinib by mouth, 5 to 10 mg twice daily. Findings of the study overall: The study found higher clonality in lesional than normal scalp, especially in alopecia totalis/universalis. Scalp clonality and expanded CD8+ clones among the top 100 showed significant decreases with tofacitinib.

Germline loops: CDR1 GTSNPN, CDR2 SVGIG (reference sequence). V was clipped by 4 bases and J by 5 bases, with 14 bases between them. The CDR3 sequence is 13 residues long. Regarding treatment: oral pan-JAK inhibitor, 5-10 mg twice daily. cDNA reverse transcribed from extracted RNA served as the sequencing template. TCRdb's table, derived via immunoSEQ multiplex PCR, lists solely in-frame clones and lacks some. This table holds about 160,000 clones, approximately 57% found once. The sequencing here drew on CD4+ T cells sorted from blood, taken at week 24, from a patient treated with tofacitinib. The chain employs TRBV30 and TRBJ1-1; D unclear. The clonotype comes from a human donor with alopecia areata. The CDR3 reads CAWTSEAGTEAFF. The CDR3 nucleotides are TGTGCCTGGACGAGTGAGGCCGGGACTGAAGCTTTCTTT.